The 12 T cell receptor beta chains listed next were all sequenced from one sample in a study of identical twins. TCRdb fed the 5' RACE reads into MiXCR, producing one record per CDR3 protein. The sample comprises about 790,000 distinct CDR3 sequences, about 20% of which are singletons, and around 13% rests with the top ten. This same sample was also taken into another study, of T cells expressing NK-cell markers.

Sequenced sample: PBMCs. The receptors derive from a woman under 30 in good health.

This clonotype came up a few times. The gene calls are TRBV12-3 or TRBV12-4 and TRBJ2-5, with D possibly TRBD2 on 6 matching bases. V was trimmed by 3 bases and J by 5 bases, leaving 10 bases between them. The CDR3 length is 13 residues. The CDR3 region is CASSFTSRETQYF. Here the CDR3 DNA reads TGTGCCAGCAGTTTTACTAGCAGGGAGACCCAGTACTTC.

This clonotype has just a few counts. The rearrangement uses TRBV10-3 and TRBJ2-4; 8 nucleotides line up with TRBD1. Germline CDR1 is ENHRY and CDR2 is SYGVKD. Trimming cost V 0 bases and J 8 bases; bases outside gene matches: 6. The CDR3 is made up of 15 amino acids. The CDR3 is CAISESGDRRDIQYF. The CDR3 DNA follows: TGTGCCATCAGTGAGTCGGGGGACAGGAGGGACATTCAGTACTTC.

This clonotype was detected a few times. The V call is TRBV9, the J call TRBJ2-1; D is possibly TRBD1 or TRBD2 (5 bases each). The CDR3 has 13 residues. Germline V lookup: CDR1 SGDLS, CDR2 YYNGEE. The V end lost 6 bases, the J end lost 12 bases, and 19 bases lay between the germline ends. This CDR3 is CASTDPGRDVQFF. The CDR3 DNA is TGTGCCAGCACCGATCCGGGTAGGGACGTGCAGTTCTTC.

This clonotype has only a few counts. This chain connects TRBV12-3 or TRBV12-4 to TRBJ2-7, with TRBD2 identical over 14 bases. This CDR3 region has 14 residues. J gave up 8 bases and V 5 bases, and 5 bases lay outside the gene matches. This CDR3 reads CASSPGTSGSKQYF. In DNA, the CDR3 is TGTGCCAGCAGTCCCGGGACTAGCGGGAGCAAGCAGTACTTC.

This chain links TRBV29-1 with TRBJ2-5, with D tentatively TRBD2 (5 bases). The CDR3 loop spans 13 amino acids. Germline V CDR1 and CDR2: SQVTM, ANQGSEA. Deletions cut 5 bases from V and 2 bases from J, with 12 bases between. The CDR3: CSVIGRAQETQYF. For the CDR3, the DNA is TGCAGCGTTATTGGGCGGGCTCAAGAGACCCAGTACTTC.

This clonotype came up a few times. This chain joins TRBV5-1 and TRBJ2-7; D is unclear. This CDR3 region has 16 residues. In germline, CDR1 is SGHRS, CDR2 YFSETQ. The V and J ends lost 3 bases and 5 bases respectively, with 21 bases between them. CDR3 sequence reads: CASSWAFNSRNDEQYF. The CDR3 coding sequence is TGCGCCAGCAGCTGGGCCTTTAACTCCCGCAACGACGAGCAGTACTTC.

This clonotype was seen a handful of times. This chain connects TRBV6-5 to TRBJ2-5; perhaps TRBD1 as D (5 bases). The CDR3 extends over 14 amino acids. V lost 2 bases, J lost 5 bases, and 12 bases lay in between. Germline assignment: CDR1 MNHEY and CDR2 SVGAGI. The CDR3 here is CASSYAGFRETQYF. The DNA of the CDR3 is TGTGCCAGCAGTTACGCAGGGTTCCGGGAGACCCAGTACTTC.

This clonotype was seen a few times. V is TRBV20-1 and J is TRBJ2-5; 7 bases fit TRBD2. V shed 5 bases and J 5 bases; nucleotides not matched to a gene: 5. Germline V gives CDR1 DFQATT, CDR2 SNEGSKA (reference sequence). The CDR3 contains 12 residues. For the CDR3, the DNA is TGCAGTGCTGGGGGACTACGGGAGACCCAGTACTTC. Its translation: CSAGGLRETQYF.

This clonotype has just a few counts. V usage is TRBV12-3 or TRBV12-4 and J usage is TRBJ2-7; 9 bases align to TRBD1. CDR3 length: 15 amino acids. With V trimmed by 6 bases and J by 3 bases, 9 bases remained unmatched. CDR3: CASRDTGGRGYEQYF. Here the CDR3 DNA reads TGTGCCAGCAGGGATACAGGGGGCAGGGGCTACGAGCAGTACTTC.

This clonotype was counted ten times or more. The V gene is TRBV12-3 or TRBV12-4, the J gene TRBJ2-1; D remains ambiguous. Trimming removed 4 bases at V and 4 bases at J, with 8 bases between. The CDR3 extends over 13 amino acids. CDR3 protein: CASSYGLYNEQFF. The CDR3 bases are TGTGCCAGCAGTTATGGCCTTTACAATGAGCAGTTCTTC.

This clonotype occurred a few times. V and J are TRBV12-3 or TRBV12-4 and TRBJ1-1, with D unresolved. The CDR3 totals 12 residues. The ends were cut back, 6 bases at V and 4 bases at J, with 9 bases in the middle. The CDR3 sequence: CASRNVATEAFF. The CDR3 DNA sequence: TGTGCCAGCAGAAACGTGGCCACTGAAGCTTTCTTT.

The gene calls are TRBV12-3 or TRBV12-4 and TRBJ1-1; maybe TRBD1 (6 bases). This CDR3 region has 14 residues. Deletions cut 6 bases from V and 2 bases from J, with 13 bases between. For the CDR3, the DNA is TGTGCCAGCAGGTTTGCGGGGGCTAACACTGAAGCTTTCTTT. It is translated as CASRFAGANTEAFF.